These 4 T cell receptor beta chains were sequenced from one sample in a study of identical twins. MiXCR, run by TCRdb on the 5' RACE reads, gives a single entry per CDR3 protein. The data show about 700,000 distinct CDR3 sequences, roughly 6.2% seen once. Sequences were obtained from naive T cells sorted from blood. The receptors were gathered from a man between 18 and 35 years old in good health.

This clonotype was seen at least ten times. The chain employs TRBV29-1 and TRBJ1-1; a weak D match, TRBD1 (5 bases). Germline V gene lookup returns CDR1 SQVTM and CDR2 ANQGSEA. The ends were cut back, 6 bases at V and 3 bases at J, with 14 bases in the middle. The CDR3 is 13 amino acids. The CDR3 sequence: CSVGGRQDTEAFF. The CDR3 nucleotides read TGCAGCGTGGGGGGGAGACAAGACACTGAAGCTTTCTTT.

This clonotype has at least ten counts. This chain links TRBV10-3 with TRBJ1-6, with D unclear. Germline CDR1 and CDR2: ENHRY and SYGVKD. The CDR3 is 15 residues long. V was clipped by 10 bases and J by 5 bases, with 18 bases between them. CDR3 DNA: TGTGCCACCCGGAGCTTTCTTGGCGATAATTCACCCCTCCACTTT. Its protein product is CATRSFLGDNSPLHF.

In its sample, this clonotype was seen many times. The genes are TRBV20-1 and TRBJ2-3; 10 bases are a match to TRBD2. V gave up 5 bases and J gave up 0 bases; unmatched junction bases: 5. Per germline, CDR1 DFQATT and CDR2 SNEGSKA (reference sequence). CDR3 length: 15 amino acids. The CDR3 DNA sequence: TGCAGTGCTTACAAGGGACTAGCGAGCACAGATACGCAGTATTTT. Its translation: CSAYKGLASTDTQYF.

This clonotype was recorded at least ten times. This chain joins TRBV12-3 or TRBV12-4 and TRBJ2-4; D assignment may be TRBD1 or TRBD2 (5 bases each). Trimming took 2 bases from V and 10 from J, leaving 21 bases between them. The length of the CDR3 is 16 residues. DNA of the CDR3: TGTGCCAGCAGTTTAAAGGGACCGCTCCGATCAGCTATTCAGTACTTC. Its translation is CASSLKGPLRSAIQYF.